The sequence of this T cell receptor beta chain was determined in a study of blood T cell repertoires in COVID-19. Overall study context: The United States, Italy and Spain were the sources of the acute and convalescent COVID-19 samples. T cells, B-cell-depleted T cells, or PBMCs provided the cDNA or gDNA that served as material.

Enrolled through a virtual design, the participants were between roughly 18 and 90 years of age and came from some 26 US areas. This CDR3 is 11 amino acids long. The V gene's germline CDR1 is SGHTS and CDR2 YDEGEE. V was cut by 4 bases and J by 5 bases, with 6 bases left in between. Authors' data handling: Using reference gene primer amplification, nucleated cell counts were estimated. Profiling relied on immunoSEQ multiplex PCR, and the TCRdb table lists in-frame clones only, not all of them. The V and J calls and clone size come from that table; D and trimming were worked out from the DNA. The data show 200,000 to 250,000 clones, 86% seen once.

The V and J genes are TRBV5-8 and TRBJ1-2; maybe TRBD1 (6 bases). Sequenced sample: PBMCs or T cells enriched from blood (not recorded which). The clonotype comes from a woman in her thirties or forties with acute COVID-19. The chain's CDR3 is CASSQGYGYTF. Here the CDR3 DNA reads TGTGCCAGCAGCCAGGGGTATGGCTACACCTTC.